The sequence of this T cell receptor (beta chain) was determined in a study of blood T cell repertoires in COVID-19. Sequencing used immunoSEQ multiplex PCR; TCRdb keeps in-frame clones, though not all of them. The sample records approximately 250,000 clones, about 89% being singletons. The CDR3 spans 15 residues. Germline CDR1 MNHEY, CDR2 SMNVEV (reference sequence). The V and J ends lost 2 bases and 5 bases, in that order; junction bases with no gene match: 1. The specimen sequenced was peripheral blood. The chain joins TRBV27 to TRBJ1-6; the match to TRBD1 covers 9 bases. This clonotype originated in a man in his forties with active or convalescent COVID-19. The CDR3 is CASSLDRGDNSPLHF. As DNA, the CDR3 is TGTGCCAGCAGTTTAGACAGGGGGGATAATTCACCCCTCCACTTT.